A selection of T cell receptor beta chains follows, all from one sample in a study of shared clonotypes between healthy human individuals. Using immunoSEQ multiplex PCR, the repertoire was profiled, and TCRdb retains in-frame clones only, with some absent. The profile shows hundreds of thousands of clones, almost 95% of them singletons. Material: naive CD8+ T cells sorted from blood. The receptor source for this set is a man aged 25 to 40 in good health. Each CDR3 is given with its conserved first and last residue.

v_call: TRBV4-3; cdr3_aa: CASSQDIRDQAFF
v_call: TRBV28; cdr3_aa: CASSFLRVRSTEAFF
v_call: TRBV19; cdr3_aa: CASSIAGTSPDGSF
v_call: TRBV4-1; cdr3_aa: CASSQSPGLGASGSYNEQFF
v_call: TRBV28; cdr3_aa: CASSFFKANTGELFF
v_call: TRBV7-9; cdr3_aa: CASSGGGDEQYF
v_call: TRBV7-9; cdr3_aa: CASSPGSLAGAYEQHF
v_call: TRBV10-1; cdr3_aa: CASSPGGIWNEQFF
v_call: TRBV19; cdr3_aa: CASTLSGGSGANVLTF
v_call: TRBV7-9; cdr3_aa: CASSVPRDREGNEQYF
v_call: TRBV19; cdr3_aa: CASSILQGARGAFF
v_call: TRBV14; cdr3_aa: CASSQDIYEQYF
v_call: TRBV28; cdr3_aa: CASRNTRYQETQYF
v_call: TRBV30; cdr3_aa: CAWSVGGEGGAKNIQYF
v_call: TRBV9; cdr3_aa: CASSPGTRNTEAFF
v_call: TRBV6-1; cdr3_aa: CASSVRALYEQYF
v_call: TRBV28; cdr3_aa: CASMGSSEEKLFF
v_call: TRBV15; cdr3_aa: CATSMDSNEQFF
v_call: TRBV7-6; cdr3_aa: CASSFGQLLNTEAFF
v_call: TRBV28; cdr3_aa: CASSLFRGGGTQYF
v_call: TRBV27; cdr3_aa: CASSPFGDNEQFF
v_call: TRBV7-9; cdr3_aa: CASSSWEGDEQFF
v_call: TRBV7-2; cdr3_aa: CASSLWWLATTGELFF